Below are 23 T cell receptor beta chains sequenced from a single sample in a study of response to subunit inactivated influenza vaccine. TCRdb re-derived calls from the RT-PCR reads in MiXCR, one entry per CDR3 protein. The sample lists around 480,000 distinct CDR3 sequences; approximately 15% were seen once. Sequences were derived from CD4+ T cells sorted from PBMCs, sampled roughly 24 months after vaccination. These TCRs come from a man in his fifties or sixties who received an inactivated influenza vaccine.

This clonotype was counted a few times. V usage is TRBV4-2 and J usage is TRBJ2-5; 8 bases match TRBD2. V trimming: 0 bases; J trimming: 5 bases; junction bases outside the gene matches: 11. From germline, CDR1 is LGHNA and CDR2 YNFKEQ. This CDR3 contains 17 residues. In DNA form, the CDR3 reads TGTGCCAGCAGCCAAGAGCCATCCAGCGGGAGTTACGAGACCCAGTACTTC. This encodes CASSQEPSSGSYETQYF.

CDR3 loop: CSASRTPYEQYF. In DNA, the CDR3 is TGCAGTGCTAGTAGGACACCCTACGAGCAGTACTTC. The J gene is TRBJ2-7, the V gene TRBV20-1; possible D gene TRBD1, 5 bases. This CDR3 is 12 amino acids long. Germline V gene sequence: CDR1 DFQATT, CDR2 SNEGSKA (reference sequence). The V gene lost 3 bases and the J gene lost 2 bases, with 8 bases spanning the gap.

The chain employs TRBV5-1 and TRBJ1-6; D gene unclear. The CDR3 contains 16 residues. Trimming stripped 0 bases from V and 4 bases from J, with 11 bases between. In germline, CDR1 is SGHRS, CDR2 YFSETQ. The CDR3 nucleotides are TGCGCCAGCAGCTTGGATTCGACACCTTATAATTCACCCCTCCACTTT. Encoded protein: CASSLDSTPYNSPLHF. Full variable domain (outside the CDR3, taken from reference TRBV5-1 and TRBJ1-6): KAGVTQTPRYLIKTRGQQVTLSCSPISGHRSVSWYQQTPGQGLQFLFEYFSETQRNKGNFPGRFSGRQFSNSRSEMNVSTLELGDSALYLCASSLDSTPYNSPLHFGNGTRLTVT.

This sequence joins TRBV20-1 and TRBJ2-7; D is perhaps TRBD1 (5 bases). CDR1 and CDR2 from the germline V gene are DFQATT and SNEGSKA (reference sequence). Deletions cut 3 bases from V and 3 bases from J, with 15 bases between. The length of the CDR3 is 14 residues. The CDR3: CSASSQGKGYEQYF. CDR3 sequence (DNA): TGCAGTGCTAGCTCCCAGGGTAAGGGCTACGAGCAGTACTTC.

This chain uses TRBV5-6 with TRBJ1-1; a weak D match, TRBD1 (5 bases). The CDR3 length is 15 residues. Trimming cost V 1 base and J 3 bases, with 13 bases left between them. Germline-derived CDR1 and CDR2 are SGHDT and YYEEEE. The CDR3 protein is CASSLRLIGDTEAFF. CDR3 sequence (DNA): TGTGCCAGCAGCTTGAGGCTTATAGGGGACACTGAAGCTTTCTTT.

This chain links TRBV11-2 with TRBJ2-7; D uncertain. This CDR3 comprises 14 residues. V was cut by 7 bases and J by 2 bases, with 15 bases left in between. The germline gives CDR1 SGHAT, CDR2 FQNNGV. CDR3 sequence: CASKKGTTAYEQYF. CDR3 coding DNA: TGTGCCAGCAAAAAGGGAACTACCGCCTACGAGCAGTACTTC.

The chain employs TRBV19 and TRBJ2-3, with a possible D match to TRBD2 (6 bases). The ends were cut back, 1 base at V and 3 bases at J, with 26 bases in the middle. The CDR3 has 20 residues. CDR1 and CDR2 from the germline V gene are LNHDA and SQIVND (reference sequence). CDR3 sequence reads: CASSIGPEGRRALFTDTQYF. The CDR3 bases are TGTGCCAGTAGTATAGGGCCCGAGGGCCGGAGGGCCTTATTTACAGATACGCAGTATTTT.

The sample holds a few counts of this clonotype. The rearrangement uses TRBV20-1 and TRBJ1-2; D possibly corresponds to TRBD1 (6 bases). This CDR3 is built from 17 residues. Trimming shortened V by 2 bases and J by 4 bases, and 23 bases separated the two germline ends. CDR1 and CDR2 (germline): DFQATT, SNEGSKA (reference sequence). The CDR3 DNA reads TGCAGTGCTAGAAAACTGTCCCGGGACAAGCTTGCCTATGGCTACACCTTC. The encoded protein is CSARKLSRDKLAYGYTF.

This clonotype was observed a few times. This chain links TRBV28 with TRBJ2-4; D assignment may be TRBD1 or TRBD2 (6 bases each). The CDR3 is made up of 15 amino acids. The germline gives CDR1 MDHEN, CDR2 SYDVKM. Trimming shortened V by 0 bases and J by 5 bases, and 11 bases separated the two germline ends. CDR3 nucleotide sequence: TGTGCCAGCAGTTTATGGACAGGCGGGGAAAACATTCAGTACTTC. Residues: CASSLWTGGENIQYF.

This chain connects TRBV18 to TRBJ2-2, with 8 bases matching TRBD1. The ends lost 3 bases at V and 0 bases at J; junction bases unmatched: 3. Germline CDR1 reads KGHSH; CDR2 reads LQKENI. The CDR3 is 16 residues long. Here the CDR3 DNA reads TGTGCCAGCTCACCTCGGACAGGGTCGAACACCGGGGAGCTGTTTTTT. Its protein is CASSPRTGSNTGELFF.

CDR3 sequence (DNA): TGCAGTGGGGTAGGGCACCTGAATAATTCACCCCTCCACTTT. Its translation is CSGVGHLNNSPLHF. The chain carries TRBV20-1 and TRBJ1-6; D unresolved. Germline CDR1 DFQATT, CDR2 SNEGSKA (reference sequence). This CDR3 comprises 14 residues. V gave up 7 bases and J gave up 5 bases, with 15 bases separating them.

The J gene is TRBJ2-2, the V gene TRBV5-4, with D possibly TRBD2 on 5 matching bases. V lost 0 bases to trimming and J lost 7 bases, with 13 bases between them. Germline V gives CDR1 SGHNT, CDR2 YYREEE (reference sequence). This CDR3 comprises 15 residues. The CDR3 bases are TGTGCCAGCAGCTTGGACCCCCTCCGGGACGGGGAGCTGTTTTTT. Its translation is CASSLDPLRDGELFF.

The CDR3 region is CSARSRASNGYTF. CDR3 nucleotide sequence: TGCAGTGCTAGATCGCGGGCCTCAAACGGCTACACCTTC. The chain combines TRBV20-1 with TRBJ1-2, with unresolved D. The CDR3 loop spans 13 amino acids. The germline gives CDR1 DFQATT, CDR2 SNEGSKA (reference sequence). Between the trimmed V and J ends, which lost 2 bases and 8 bases, there was a span of 15 bases.

The sample holds many counts of this clonotype. The chain uses TRBV12-3 or TRBV12-4 and TRBJ2-1; no clear D. The V and J ends lost 4 bases and 7 bases respectively, with 11 bases between them. This CDR3 is 13 amino acids long. CDR3 protein: CASSSNRWNEQFF. Written as DNA, the CDR3 is TGTGCCAGCAGTTCAAACCGGTGGAATGAGCAGTTCTTC.

This clonotype showed up many times. The chain couples TRBV6-2 or TRBV6-3 to TRBJ1-1, with D perhaps TRBD1 (5 bases). The V gene's germline CDR1 is MNHEY and CDR2 SVGEGT. The CDR3 is 15 amino acids. Trimming cost V 2 bases and J 4 bases, with 14 bases left between them. The CDR3 protein is CASSYNQGVGTEAFF. The CDR3 DNA follows: TGTGCCAGCAGTTACAATCAGGGTGTGGGCACTGAAGCTTTCTTT.

This clonotype was seen a few times. The chain carries TRBV11-2 and TRBJ2-2; no firm D call. This CDR3 is built from 12 residues. Trimming pared 5 bases from V and 7 bases from J, leaving 8 bases between. The germline CDR1 and CDR2 sequences are SGHAT and FQNNGV. The CDR3 loop is CASSHRVGELFF. CDR3 nucleotide sequence: TGTGCCAGCAGCCACCGGGTCGGGGAGCTGTTTTTT.

This clonotype was detected only a few times. The chain recombines TRBV11-3 with TRBJ2-3; tentative D call: TRBD1 (5 bases). CDR1 and CDR2 from the germline V gene are SGHNT and YENEEA. V dropped 0 bases and J dropped 5 bases, with 12 bases sitting between them. The CDR3 has 15 residues. Here the CDR3 reads CASSLDVDNGDTQYF. CDR3 DNA: TGTGCCAGCAGCTTAGATGTGGACAACGGAGATACGCAGTATTTT.

This sequence joins TRBV4-2 and TRBJ2-1, with TRBD2 matching over 12 bases. The CDR3 consists of 17 residues. Germline lookup yields CDR1 LGHNA and CDR2 YNFKEQ. J gave up 4 bases and V 0 bases, and 4 bases lay outside the gene matches. In DNA form, the CDR3 reads TGTGCCAGCAGCCAAGACCGGCTAGCGGGGGGGTACAATGAGCAGTTCTTC. Protein sequence: CASSQDRLAGGYNEQFF.

This clonotype has only a few counts. The chain employs TRBV3-1 and TRBJ1-1; TRBD1 might be the D (5 bases). The CDR3 is 14 residues long. In germline, CDR1 is LGHDT, CDR2 YNNKEL (reference sequence). V was shortened by 5 bases and J by 7 bases, with 17 bases between the two germline ends. CDR3 protein: CASSSRRVEGEAFF. The CDR3 DNA is TGTGCCAGCAGCTCACGCAGGGTTGAGGGTGAAGCTTTCTTT.

This clonotype was observed a handful of times. The rearrangement joins TRBV20-1 to TRBJ1-6, with TRBD1 matching 9 bases. Losses at the gene ends were 4 bases for V and 7 bases for J; bases not matched to a gene: 5. The CDR3 totals 14 residues. CDR1 DFQATT and CDR2 SNEGSKA come from the germline V gene (reference sequence). CDR3 DNA: TGCAGTGCTACCTCCGACAGGGGGAATTCACCCCTCCACTTT. It specifies CSATSDRGNSPLHF.

There are a few counts of this clonotype. The V call is TRBV15, the J call TRBJ1-5; D unresolved. CDR3 length: 15 amino acids. The germline V gene has CDR1 LNHNV and CDR2 YYDKDF (reference sequence). The germline V and J ends were trimmed by 3 bases and 9 bases, with 18 bases remaining between them. This CDR3 is CATSRGRTPWLPQHF. DNA of the CDR3: TGTGCCACCAGCAGGGGCCGGACCCCCTGGCTGCCCCAGCATTTT.

The V and J genes are TRBV10-3 and TRBJ1-1; 11 bases agree with TRBD1. Trimming took 7 bases from V and 4 from J; bases not matched to a gene: 11. This CDR3 has 16 residues. CDR1 and CDR2 (germline): ENHRY, SYGVKD. This CDR3 is CAITSQPGQGGTEAFF. CDR3 nucleotides: TGTGCCATCACCTCACAACCGGGACAGGGGGGCACTGAAGCTTTCTTT.

This clonotype was counted many times. This chain links TRBV5-1 with TRBJ2-3; 7 positions agree with TRBD2. The J segment lost 4 bases and the V segment lost 0 bases, leaving 5 bases of the junction unmatched. This CDR3 has 15 residues. Germline values: CDR1 SGHRS, CDR2 YFSETQ. The CDR3 nucleotides read TGCGCCAGCAGCTTGGCCTTAGGACTAGCAGATACGCAGTATTTT. Amino acids: CASSLALGLADTQYF.